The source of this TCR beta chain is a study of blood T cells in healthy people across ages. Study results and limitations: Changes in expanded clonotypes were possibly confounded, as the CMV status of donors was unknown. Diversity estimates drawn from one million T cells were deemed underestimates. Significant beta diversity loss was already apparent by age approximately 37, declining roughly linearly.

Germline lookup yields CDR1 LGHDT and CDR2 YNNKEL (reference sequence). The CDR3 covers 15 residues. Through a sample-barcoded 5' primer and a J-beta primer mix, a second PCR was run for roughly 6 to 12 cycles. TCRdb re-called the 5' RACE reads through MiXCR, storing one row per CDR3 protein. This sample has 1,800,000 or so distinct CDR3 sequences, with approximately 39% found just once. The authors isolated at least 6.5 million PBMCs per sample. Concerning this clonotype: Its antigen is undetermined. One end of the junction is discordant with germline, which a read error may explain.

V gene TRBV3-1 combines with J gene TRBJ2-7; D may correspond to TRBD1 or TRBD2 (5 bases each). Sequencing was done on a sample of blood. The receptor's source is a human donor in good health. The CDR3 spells CACSQLGTGNYEQYF. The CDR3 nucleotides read TGTGCCTGCAGCCAATTGGGGACGGGGAACTACGAGCAGTACTTC.